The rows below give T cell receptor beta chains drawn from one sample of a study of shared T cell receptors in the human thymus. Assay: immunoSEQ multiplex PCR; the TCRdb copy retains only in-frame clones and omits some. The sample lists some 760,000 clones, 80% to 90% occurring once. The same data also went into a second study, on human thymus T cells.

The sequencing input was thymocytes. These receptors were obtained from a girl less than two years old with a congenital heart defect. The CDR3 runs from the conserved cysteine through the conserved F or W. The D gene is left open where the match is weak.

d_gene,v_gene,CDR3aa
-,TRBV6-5,CASSCRPDSNYGYTF
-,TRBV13,CASSLEIQGDSGNTIYF
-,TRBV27,CASSLYQLTGTEQFF
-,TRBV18,CASSQGLHTIYF
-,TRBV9,CASSAIPGLRKETQYF
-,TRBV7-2,CASSVRGEGAFF
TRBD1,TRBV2,CASSEAGEGAQNGYTF
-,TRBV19,CASSQRGQTYPLAEAFF
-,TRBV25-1,CASSEGRPGQPQHF
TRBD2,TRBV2,CAILRGGRSTDTQYF
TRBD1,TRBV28,CASSPSPQGVITEAFF
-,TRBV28,CASSYRVSSNSPLHF
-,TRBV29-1,CSVEDDQGEGTRDGYTF
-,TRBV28,CASSLRPGRRDPNEQFF
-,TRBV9,CASSAQGSRTDTQYF
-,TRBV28,CASSLGLARDYGYTF
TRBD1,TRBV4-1,CASSQEGQFEETQYF
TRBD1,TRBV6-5,CASSEGRGAFF
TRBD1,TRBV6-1,CASSEAYGTGGNRGDEKLFF
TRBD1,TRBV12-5,CASGLLGQGAAGGTEAFF
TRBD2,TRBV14,CASSQDLGTSGPYYEQYF
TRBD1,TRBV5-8,CASSGDRGRNEKLFF
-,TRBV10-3,CAISESIGGENNEQFF
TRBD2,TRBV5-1,CASSLVRGGSTGELFF
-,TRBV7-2,CASSWEVGGAVGGYTF
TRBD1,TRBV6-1,CASSATGAGGYTF
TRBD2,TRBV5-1,CASSWTSQETQYF
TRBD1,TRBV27,CASSRIGQGSDSPLHF
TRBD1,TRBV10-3,CAIRRDRGFKLFF
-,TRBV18,CASSPGGLPNTGELFF
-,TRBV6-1,CASSEDRRPAFPTRAFF
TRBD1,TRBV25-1,CASSRTGLSQPQHF
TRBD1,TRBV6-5,CASSYPEGGLTEAFF
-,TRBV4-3,CASSQERRGNYGYTF
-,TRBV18,CASSLRTDVLRTEAFF
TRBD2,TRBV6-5,CASSLLAGVQETQYF
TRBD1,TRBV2,CASSEAGRDRGNYGYTF
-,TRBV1,CTSSQDPCSGNTIYF
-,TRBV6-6,CASSSTTENYGYTF
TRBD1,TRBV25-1,CASSPPGQGAFKGKLFF
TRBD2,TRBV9,CASSVATSGWNEQFF
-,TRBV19,CASSVEPTPGTEAFF
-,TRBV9,CASSSSPTGTNEKLFF
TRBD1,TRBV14,CASSFKTTGPETQYF
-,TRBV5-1,CASRGVGELFF
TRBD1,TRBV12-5,CASGKGAHSQPQHF
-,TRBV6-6,CASRPTENTEAFF
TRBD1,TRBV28,CASTSLGTGDDGYTF
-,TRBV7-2,CASSVQGPNTEAFF
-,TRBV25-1,CASSFAGVEAEAFF
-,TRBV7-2,CASSSVSGADYGYTF
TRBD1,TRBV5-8,CASSQRDRDPNEKLFF